This is a list of T cell receptor beta chains from one sample in a study of cytomegalovirus exposure and HLA in healthy donors. TCRdb's table, derived via immunoSEQ multiplex PCR, lists solely in-frame clones and lacks some. The data contain about 220,000 clones, about 91% of them singletons. Sequencing was carried out using PBMCs. All receptors derive from a woman aged 18 to 35 in good health and CMV-seronegative. Both conserved end residues are part of each CDR3. The D gene is left open where the match is weak. Clone size is given for some rows only: seen once, a few or many times, or a class if the clone is expanded.

j_call	v_call	d_call	clone_size	cdr3_aa	cdr3_nt
TRBJ2-2	TRBV28	TRBD2	-	CASSFIAGGNTGELFF	TGTGCCAGCAGTTTCATTGCGGGAGGGAACACCGGGGAGCTGTTTTTT
TRBJ2-7	TRBV2	TRBD2	-	CASRSPGTSVFFYEQYF	TGTGCCAGCAGATCACCCGGGACTAGCGTATTTTTCTACGAGCAGTACTTC
TRBJ2-2	TRBV5-1	TRBD2	-	CASSLSLAGNTGELFF	TGCGCCAGCAGCTTGTCCCTAGCGGGGAACACCGGGGAGCTGTTTTTT
TRBJ1-5	TRBV18	TRBD1	-	CASSPGQGNQPQHF	TGTGCCAGCTCACCCGGACAGGGCAATCAGCCCCAGCATTTT
TRBJ2-2	TRBV28	-	-	CASSFAEENTGELFF	TGTGCCAGCAGTTTTGCAGAAGAAAACACCGGGGAGCTGTTTTTT
TRBJ2-3	TRBV6-5	TRBD2	-	CASSYSPSGSTDTQYF	TGTGCCAGCAGTTACTCACCTAGCGGGAGCACAGATACGCAGTATTTT
TRBJ2-1	TRBV11-3	-	few	CASSPIKGGPKFF	TGTGCCAGCAGCCCAATTAAGGGGGGGCCCAAGTTCTTC
TRBJ1-1	TRBV5-1	TRBD1	-	CASSLRDSGTEAFF	TGCGCCAGCAGCTTGCGGGACAGTGGCACTGAAGCTTTCTTT
TRBJ2-7	TRBV14	TRBD2	-	CASSRLPSGRTHEQYF	TGTGCCAGCAGCCGGCTTCCTAGCGGGAGAACCCACGAGCAGTACTTC
TRBJ2-7	TRBV9	TRBD2	-	CASSVAATSATYEQYF	TGTGCCAGCAGCGTAGCCGCGACTAGCGCAACCTACGAGCAGTACTTC
TRBJ2-7	TRBV18	TRBD1	-	CASSISGTGDGYEQYF	TGTGCCAGCTCAATATCCGGGACAGGGGACGGTTACGAGCAGTACTTC
TRBJ2-7	TRBV30	TRBD1	-	CAWSSFRDSPYEQYF	TGTGCCTGGAGCAGCTTCCGGGACAGCCCCTACGAGCAGTACTTC
TRBJ2-7	TRBV21-1	-	-	CASSKVTNVLSYEQYF	TGTGCCAGCAGCAAAGTAACCAACGTCCTATCCTACGAGCAGTACTTC
TRBJ2-7	TRBV4-3	TRBD1	-	CASSQDQGAGGVYEQYF	TGCGCCAGCAGCCAAGATCAGGGAGCAGGGGGCGTCTACGAGCAGTACTTC
TRBJ2-7	TRBV5-6	TRBD2	once	CASPRWGGGFYEQYF	TGTGCCAGTCCCCGGTGGGGGGGAGGTTTCTACGAGCAGTACTTC
TRBJ2-7	TRBV5-1	-	-	CASGRFGQSSYEQYF	TGCGCCAGCGGGCGATTCGGACAGAGCTCCTACGAGCAGTACTTC
TRBJ1-1	TRBV5-5	-	-	CASSLGTLSGTEAFF	TGTGCCAGCAGCTTGGGAACCCTAAGCGGCACTGAAGCTTTCTTT
TRBJ2-3	TRBV2	TRBD1	-	CASDRAGTDTQYF	TGTGCCAGCGACAGGGCCGGCACAGATACGCAGTATTTT
TRBJ2-7	TRBV5-4	TRBD1	-	CASSLEPTGPYEQYF	TGTGCCAGCAGCTTGGAACCGACAGGGCCCTACGAGCAGTACTTC
TRBJ2-3	TRBV5-4	TRBD2	-	CASSFTLSAGATDTQYF	TGTGCCAGCAGCTTTACGTTAAGTGCGGGAGCTACAGATACGCAGTATTTT
TRBJ2-1	TRBV2	-	-	CASSDGAREQFF	TGTGCCAGCAGTGATGGGGCCAGGGAGCAGTTCTTC
TRBJ2-7	TRBV14	TRBD2	-	CASSQGLAGEQYF	TGTGCCAGCAGCCAAGGACTAGCTGGCGAGCAGTACTTC
TRBJ1-5	TRBV27	TRBD1	-	CASSSTGQIRNQPQHF	TGTGCCAGCAGTTCGACGGGACAGATCCGCAATCAGCCCCAGCATTTT
TRBJ1-1	TRBV2	-	-	CASRANTEAFF	TGTGCCAGCAGAGCTAACACTGAAGCTTTCTTT
TRBJ2-1	TRBV4-3	TRBD2	once	CASSQDRTGGDLLAGVYNEQFF	TGCGCCAGCAGCCAAGATAGGACCGGGGGGGACCTACTAGCGGGGGTCTACAATGAGCAGTTCTTC
TRBJ1-2	TRBV5-4	-	-	CASSLDGASVLPNYGYTF	TGTGCCAGCAGCCTTGATGGTGCTTCTGTACTTCCTAACTATGGCTACACCTTC
TRBJ2-1	TRBV10-3	TRBD2	-	CAISAVGRSRDEQFF	TGTGCCATCAGTGCTGTCGGGAGGAGCCGGGATGAGCAGTTCTTC
TRBJ2-7	TRBV6-5	TRBD2	-	CASMAGVFSEQYF	TGTGCCAGCATGGCGGGAGTGTTTAGCGAGCAGTACTTC
TRBJ2-3	TRBV7-9	TRBD2	once	CASGEREGRGTDTQYF	TGTGCCAGCGGGGAGCGGGAGGGCCGAGGCACAGATACGCAGTATTTT
TRBJ2-7	TRBV19	TRBD2	-	CASRISGTSGYEQYF	TGTGCCAGTAGGATTTCAGGGACTAGCGGGTACGAGCAGTACTTC
TRBJ2-2	TRBV14	TRBD2	few	CASSQGLGLVAGELFF	TGTGCCAGCAGCCAAGGGTTGGGACTAGTCGCCGGGGAGCTGTTTTTT